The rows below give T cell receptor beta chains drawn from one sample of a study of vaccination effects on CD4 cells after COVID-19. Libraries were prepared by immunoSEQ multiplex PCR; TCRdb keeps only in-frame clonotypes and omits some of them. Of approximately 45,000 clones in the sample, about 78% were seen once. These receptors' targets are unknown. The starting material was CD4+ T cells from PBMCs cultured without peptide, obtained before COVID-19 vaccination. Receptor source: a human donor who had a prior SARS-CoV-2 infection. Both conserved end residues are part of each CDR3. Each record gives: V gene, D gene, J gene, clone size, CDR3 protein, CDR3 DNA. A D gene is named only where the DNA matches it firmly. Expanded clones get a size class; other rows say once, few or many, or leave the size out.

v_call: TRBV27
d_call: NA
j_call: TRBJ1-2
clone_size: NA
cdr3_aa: CASSLSWSGHRGFGYTF
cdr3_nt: TGTGCCAGCAGTTTATCGTGGTCTGGTCATCGGGGATTCGGCTACACCTTC

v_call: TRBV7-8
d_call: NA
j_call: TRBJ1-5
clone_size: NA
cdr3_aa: CASSLALEGGEPQHF
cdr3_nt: TGTGCCAGCAGCTTAGCGCTTGAGGGGGGGGAGCCCCAGCATTTT

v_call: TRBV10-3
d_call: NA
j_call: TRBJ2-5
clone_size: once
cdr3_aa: CAISESQVVTQYF
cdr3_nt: TGTGCCATCAGTGAGTCGCAGGTCGTGACCCAGTACTTC

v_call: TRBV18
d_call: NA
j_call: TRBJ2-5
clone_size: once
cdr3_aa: CASSPRTRETQYF
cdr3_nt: TGTGCCAGCTCACCACGTACCAGGGAGACCCAGTACTTC

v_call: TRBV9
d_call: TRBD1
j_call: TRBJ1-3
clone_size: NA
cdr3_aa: CASSVGGQGGNTIYF
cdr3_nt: TGTGCCAGCAGCGTAGGAGGACAGGGAGGAAACACCATATATTTT

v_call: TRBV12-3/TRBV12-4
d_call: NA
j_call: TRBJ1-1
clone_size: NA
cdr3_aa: CASSFRPGAEAFF
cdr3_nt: TGTGCCAGCAGTTTTAGGCCAGGGGCTGAAGCTTTCTTT

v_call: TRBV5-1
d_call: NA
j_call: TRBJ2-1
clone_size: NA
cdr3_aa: CASSLGPWDLDEQFF
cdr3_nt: TGCGCCAGCAGCTTGGGCCCCTGGGATCTCGATGAGCAGTTCTTC

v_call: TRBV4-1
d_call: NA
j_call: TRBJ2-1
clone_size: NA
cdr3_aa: CASSQTGGTGGAYSSYNEQFF
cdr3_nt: TGCGCCAGCAGCCAAACGGGTGGTACCGGGGGTGCCTATAGCTCCTACAATGAGCAGTTCTTC

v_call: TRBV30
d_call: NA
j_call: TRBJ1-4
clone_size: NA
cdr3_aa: CAWGGPTGNYEKLFF
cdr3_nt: TGTGCCTGGGGCGGCCCTACAGGGAACTATGAAAAACTGTTTTTT

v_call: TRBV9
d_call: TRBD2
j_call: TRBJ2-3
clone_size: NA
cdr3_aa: CASSVLGSGGAGDTQYF
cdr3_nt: TGTGCCAGCAGCGTCCTTGGGAGCGGGGGGGCCGGGGATACGCAGTATTTT

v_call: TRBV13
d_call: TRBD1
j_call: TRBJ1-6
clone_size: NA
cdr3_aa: CASSWTGNNSPLHF
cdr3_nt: TGTGCCAGCAGCTGGACAGGGAATAATTCACCCCTCCACTTT

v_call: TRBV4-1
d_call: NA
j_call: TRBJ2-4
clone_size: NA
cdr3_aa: CASSHDRPSKNIQYF
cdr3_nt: TGCGCCAGCAGCCATGACAGGCCCTCCAAAAACATTCAGTACTTC

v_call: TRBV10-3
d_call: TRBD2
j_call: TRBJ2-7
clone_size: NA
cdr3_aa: CAISGSKPGLAYDEQYF
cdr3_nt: TGTGCCATCAGTGGATCAAAGCCGGGACTAGCGTATGACGAGCAGTACTTC

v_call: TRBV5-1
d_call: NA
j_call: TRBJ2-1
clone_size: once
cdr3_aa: CASSKVGLGGYNEQFF
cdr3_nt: TGCGCCAGCAGTAAGGTCGGGTTGGGGGGATACAATGAGCAGTTCTTC

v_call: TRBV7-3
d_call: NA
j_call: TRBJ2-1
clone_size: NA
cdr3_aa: CASSLGRVGYNEQFF
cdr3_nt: TGTGCCAGCAGCTTAGGCCGGGTAGGTTACAATGAGCAGTTCTTC

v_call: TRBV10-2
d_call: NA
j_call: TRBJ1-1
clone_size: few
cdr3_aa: CASSESWEEAFF
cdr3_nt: TGCGCCAGCAGTGAGTCCTGGGAAGAAGCTTTCTTT

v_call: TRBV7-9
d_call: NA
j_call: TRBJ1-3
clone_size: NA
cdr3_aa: CASSPDGVSGNTIYF
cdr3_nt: TGTGCCAGCAGCCCAGACGGAGTCTCTGGAAACACCATATATTTT

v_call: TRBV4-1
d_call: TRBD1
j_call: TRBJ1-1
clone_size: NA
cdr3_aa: CASSQDKGQGLPAFF
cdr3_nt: TGCGCCAGCAGCCAAGATAAGGGACAGGGTTTGCCAGCTTTCTTT

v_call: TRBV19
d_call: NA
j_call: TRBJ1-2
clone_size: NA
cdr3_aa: CASQGGSYGYTF
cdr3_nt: TGTGCCAGCCAGGGTGGGAGCTATGGCTACACCTTC

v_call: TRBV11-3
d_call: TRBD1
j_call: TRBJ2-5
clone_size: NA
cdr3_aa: CASSFETGDIQTQYF
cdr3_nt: TGTGCCAGCAGCTTCGAGACAGGGGACATACAGACCCAGTACTTC

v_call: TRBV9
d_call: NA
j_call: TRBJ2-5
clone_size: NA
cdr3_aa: CASSVGRDNQETQYF
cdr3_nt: TGTGCCAGCAGCGTAGGGAGGGACAACCAAGAGACCCAGTACTTC

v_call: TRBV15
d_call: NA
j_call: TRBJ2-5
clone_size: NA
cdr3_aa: CATSNPGVETQYF
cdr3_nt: TGTGCCACCAGCAACCCAGGGGTAGAGACCCAGTACTTC

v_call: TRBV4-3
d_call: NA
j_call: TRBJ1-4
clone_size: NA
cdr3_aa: CASSQVSQGREKLFF
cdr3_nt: TGCGCCAGCAGCCAAGTCTCCCAGGGGCGGGAAAAACTGTTTTTT

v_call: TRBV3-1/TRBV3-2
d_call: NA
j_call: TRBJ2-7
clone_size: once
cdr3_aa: CASSHRTDAYEQYF
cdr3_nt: TGTGCCAGCAGTCATCGGACGGATGCCTACGAGCAGTACTTC

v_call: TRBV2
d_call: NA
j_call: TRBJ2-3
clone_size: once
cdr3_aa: CASSKGLTPDTQYF
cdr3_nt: TGTGCCAGCTCCAAAGGACTGACGCCAGATACGCAGTATTTT

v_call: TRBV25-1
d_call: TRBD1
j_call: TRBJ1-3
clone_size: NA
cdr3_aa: CATKTGGNTIYF
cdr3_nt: TGTGCCACCAAGACAGGGGGGAACACCATATATTTT

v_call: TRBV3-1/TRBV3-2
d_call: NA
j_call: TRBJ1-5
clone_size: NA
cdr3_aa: CASSDTLSGYYQPQHF
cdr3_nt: TGTGCCAGCAGCGATACATTATCAGGGTATTATCAGCCCCAGCATTTT

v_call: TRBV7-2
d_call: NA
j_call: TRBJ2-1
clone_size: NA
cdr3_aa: CASNLQGSWNEQFF
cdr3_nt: TGTGCCAGCAACCTACAGGGATCCTGGAATGAGCAGTTCTTC

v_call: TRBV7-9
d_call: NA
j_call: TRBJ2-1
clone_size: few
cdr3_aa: CASSLAQVWADNEQFF
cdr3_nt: TGTGCCAGCAGCTTAGCGCAAGTGTGGGCCGACAATGAGCAGTTCTTC

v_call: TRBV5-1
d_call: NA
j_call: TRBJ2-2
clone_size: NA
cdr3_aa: CASSLVPGGGLNTGELFF
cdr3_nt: TGCGCCAGCAGCTTGGTCCCGGGCGGGGGCCTAAACACCGGGGAGCTGTTTTTT

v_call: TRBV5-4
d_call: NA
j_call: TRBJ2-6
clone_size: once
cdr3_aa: CASSQGLGANVLTF
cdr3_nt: TGTGCCAGCAGCCAAGGTCTCGGGGCCAACGTCCTGACTTTC

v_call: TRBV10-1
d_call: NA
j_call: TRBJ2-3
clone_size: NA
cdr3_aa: CASSRLVPDTQYF
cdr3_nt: TGCGCCAGCAGCCGACTAGTTCCGGATACGCAGTATTTT

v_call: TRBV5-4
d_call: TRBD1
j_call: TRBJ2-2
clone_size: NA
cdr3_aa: CASSLGTGGTGELFF
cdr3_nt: TGTGCCAGCAGCTTGGGGACAGGGGGTACCGGGGAGCTGTTTTTT

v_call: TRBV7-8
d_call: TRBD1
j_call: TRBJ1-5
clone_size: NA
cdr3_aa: CASSPNRTGRNQPQHF
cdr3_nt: TGTGCCAGCAGCCCGAATAGGACAGGTCGAAATCAGCCCCAGCATTTT

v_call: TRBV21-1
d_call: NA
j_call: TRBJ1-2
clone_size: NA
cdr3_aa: CASSRSIRDRGEHGYTF
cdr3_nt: TGTGCCAGCAGCCGATCAATAAGGGACAGGGGGGAGCATGGCTACACCTTC

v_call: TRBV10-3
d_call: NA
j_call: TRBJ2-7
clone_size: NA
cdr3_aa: CAISLGAYEQYF
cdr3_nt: TGTGCCATCTCCCTCGGGGCCTACGAGCAGTACTTC

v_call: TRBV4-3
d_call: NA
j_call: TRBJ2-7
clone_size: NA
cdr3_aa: CASSQNQGEDEQYF
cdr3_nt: TGCGCCAGCAGCCAAAACCAGGGGGAGGACGAGCAGTACTTC

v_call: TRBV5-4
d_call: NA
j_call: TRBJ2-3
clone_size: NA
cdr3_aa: CASNRGNRDTSTDTQYF
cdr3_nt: TGTGCCAGCAATCGAGGAAACAGGGATACTAGCACAGATACGCAGTATTTT

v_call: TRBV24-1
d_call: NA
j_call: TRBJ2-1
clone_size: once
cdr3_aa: CATSDPRGTPRKQFF
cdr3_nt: TGTGCCACCAGTGATCCCCGCGGGACGCCCAGGAAGCAGTTCTTC

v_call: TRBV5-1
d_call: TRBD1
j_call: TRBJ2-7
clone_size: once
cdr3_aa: CASSPGQGINEQYF
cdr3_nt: TGCGCCAGCAGCCCCGGACAGGGGATAAACGAGCAGTACTTC

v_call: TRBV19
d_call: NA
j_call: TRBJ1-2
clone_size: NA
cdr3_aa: CASSIIGTFNYGYTF
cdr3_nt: TGTGCCAGTAGTATTATTGGCACCTTCAACTATGGCTACACCTTC

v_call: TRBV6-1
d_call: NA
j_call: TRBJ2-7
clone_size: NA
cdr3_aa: CASSEQGLSYEQYF
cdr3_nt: TGTGCCAGCAGTGAACAGGGGCTTTCCTACGAGCAGTACTTC

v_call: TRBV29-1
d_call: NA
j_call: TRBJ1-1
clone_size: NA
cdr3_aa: CSVIWYRNTEAFF
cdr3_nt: TGCAGCGTTATCTGGTATAGGAACACTGAAGCTTTCTTT

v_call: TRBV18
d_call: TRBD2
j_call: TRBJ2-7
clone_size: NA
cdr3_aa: CASSPKHVAGAYEQYF
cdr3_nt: TGTGCCAGCTCACCGAAACACGTAGCGGGAGCCTACGAGCAGTACTTC

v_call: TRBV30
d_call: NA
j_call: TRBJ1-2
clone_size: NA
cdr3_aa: CAWSVAYTGYTF
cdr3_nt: TGTGCCTGGAGTGTAGCCTACACTGGCTACACCTTC

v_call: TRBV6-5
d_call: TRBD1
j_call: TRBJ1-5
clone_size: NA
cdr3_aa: CASSPTGNSNQPQHF
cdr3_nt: TGTGCCAGCAGTCCGACAGGGAATAGCAATCAGCCCCAGCATTTT

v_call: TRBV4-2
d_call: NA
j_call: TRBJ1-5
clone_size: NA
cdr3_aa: CASSQGTSTGPEYSNQPQHF
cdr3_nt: TGTGCCAGCAGCCAAGGGACTTCGACAGGACCCGAATATAGCAATCAGCCCCAGCATTTT

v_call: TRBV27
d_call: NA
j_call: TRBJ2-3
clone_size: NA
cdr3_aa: CASSGLVPPSDTQYF
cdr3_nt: TGTGCCAGCAGTGGGCTAGTCCCGCCCTCAGATACGCAGTATTTT

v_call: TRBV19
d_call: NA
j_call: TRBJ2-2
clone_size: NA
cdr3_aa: CASTTSHALTGELFF
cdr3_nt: TGTGCCAGTACCACATCCCACGCGCTCACCGGGGAGCTGTTTTTT

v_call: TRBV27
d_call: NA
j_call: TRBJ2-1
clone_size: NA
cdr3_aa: CASRTSLPTTNEQFF
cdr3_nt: TGTGCCAGCAGGACCTCACTACCGACTACCAATGAGCAGTTCTTC

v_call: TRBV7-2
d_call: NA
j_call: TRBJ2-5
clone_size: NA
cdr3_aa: CASSQGLSQETQYF
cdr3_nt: TGTGCCAGCAGCCAGGGACTCTCCCAAGAGACCCAGTACTTC

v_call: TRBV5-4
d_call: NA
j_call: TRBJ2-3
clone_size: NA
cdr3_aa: CASSQGGSSTDTQYF
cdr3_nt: TGTGCCAGCAGCCAAGGGGGTTCTAGCACAGATACGCAGTATTTT

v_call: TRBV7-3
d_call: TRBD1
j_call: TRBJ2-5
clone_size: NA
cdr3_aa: CASSLSRLRGPRETQYF
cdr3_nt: TGTGCCAGCAGCTTATCCCGCCTGAGGGGGCCTAGGGAGACCCAGTACTTC